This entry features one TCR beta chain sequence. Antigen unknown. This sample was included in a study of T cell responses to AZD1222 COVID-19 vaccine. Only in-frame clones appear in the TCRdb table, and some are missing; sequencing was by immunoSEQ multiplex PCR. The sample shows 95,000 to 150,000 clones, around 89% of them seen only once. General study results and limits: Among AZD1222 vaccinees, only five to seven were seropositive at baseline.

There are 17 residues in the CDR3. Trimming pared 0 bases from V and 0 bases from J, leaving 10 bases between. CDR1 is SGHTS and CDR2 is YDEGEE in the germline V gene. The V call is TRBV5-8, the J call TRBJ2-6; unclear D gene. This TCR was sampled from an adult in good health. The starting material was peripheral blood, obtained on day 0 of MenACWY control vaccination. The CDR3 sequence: CASSLGQASSGANVLTF. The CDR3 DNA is TGTGCCAGCAGCTTGGGGCAGGCGAGCTCTGGGGCCAACGTCCTGACTTTC.